This T cell receptor (beta chain) emerged from a study of T-cell reconstitution after alpha-beta-depleted transplantation in children. Study conclusions and caveats: Once a year had passed after transplant, T-cell counts and diversity came mostly from newly produced T cells. Several hundred expanded graft clones reportedly gave rise to the alpha-beta T cells present about two months after transplant.

In this sample, this clonotype turned up many times. Antigen specificity is unknown. TCRbeta library preparation incorporated unique molecular identifiers. TCRdb re-called the PCR reads through MiXCR, storing one row per CDR3 protein. The profile covers approximately 500,000 distinct CDR3 sequences, with more than 9% appearing a single time and roughly 2% taken by the ten largest. V trimming: 2 bases; J trimming: 2 bases; junction bases outside the gene matches: 7. The CDR3 loop spans 17 amino acids. CDR1 is LGHNA and CDR2 is YSLEER in the germline V gene. The source of this sequence is a child younger than 10 with inherited bone marrow failure, due to receive a stem cell transplant. Sequenced material: PBMCs, taken before TCRalphabeta/CD19-depleted stem cell transplant. The chain recombines TRBV4-3 with TRBJ2-1; TRBD2 matches 9 bases. In nucleotides, the CDR3 is TGCGCCAGCAGCCAAATGAGAGCGGGAGGACCCTACAATGAGCAGTTCTTC. This gives the protein CASSQMRAGGPYNEQFF.